This is a list of T cell receptor beta chains from one sample in a study of blood T cell repertoires in COVID-19. Only in-frame clones appear in the TCRdb table, and some are missing; sequencing was by immunoSEQ multiplex PCR. Found here are approximately 70,000 clones, more than 65% of them singletons; the top ten hold about 0.8%. The specimen was peripheral blood. The receptors come from a woman in her 70s with acute or convalescent COVID-19. The CDR3 runs from the conserved cysteine through the conserved F or W. The order of the fields is D gene, clone size, V gene, J gene, CDR3 DNA, CDR3 protein. A D gene is named only where the DNA matches it firmly. Some rows mark clone size as missing; the rest say once, few, many or name a class of expanded clone.

>.|.|TRBV4-1|TRBJ2-7
TGCGCCAGCAGCCAGAGACCCCCGGAACTAGCTAGGGGTGAGCAGTACTTC
CASSQRPPELARGEQYF
>TRBD1|.|TRBV7-9|TRBJ2-1
TGTGCCAGCAGCTTAGATTTCGTGGGACAGGGAGGGAATGAGCAGTTCTTC
CASSLDFVGQGGNEQFF
>.|.|TRBV28|TRBJ1-1
TGTGCCAGCAGTTTAAACGTCCCCATGAGCACTGAAGCTTTCTTT
CASSLNVPMSTEAFF
>TRBD1|.|TRBV10-1|TRBJ1-2
TGCGCCAGCAGCCCCGGACAGGACTATGGCTACACCTTC
CASSPGQDYGYTF
>.|.|TRBV30|TRBJ1-2
TGTGCCTTGAGGCGGGGGGCGTTATCCAGCTACACCTTC
CALRRGALSSYTF
>.|few|TRBV5-1|TRBJ2-1
TGCGCCAGCAGCAAGGAGGGTCGGGGGAGGCTGGCCAATGAGCAGTTCTTC
CASSKEGRGRLANEQFF
>TRBD1|.|TRBV18|TRBJ2-7
TGTGCCAGCTCAGTCGGGACAGGGGCCTACGAGCAGTACTTC
CASSVGTGAYEQYF
>TRBD2|.|TRBV19|TRBJ2-1
TGTGCCAGTAGTATTCGGCGGGGGGGAGTCAATGAGCAGTTCTTC
CASSIRRGGVNEQFF
>.|.|TRBV7-9|TRBJ1-1
TGTGCCAGCAGCTTAGGCGGGTTGACTGAAGCTTTCTTT
CASSLGGLTEAFF
>TRBD1|.|TRBV29-1|TRBJ1-5
TGCAGCGTAGAGATCACAGGGGAACCCAATCAGCCCCAGCATTTT
CSVEITGEPNQPQHF
>TRBD1|.|TRBV6-5|TRBJ1-1
TGTGCCAGCAGTTACTCGGACAGGGGGCAAGCTTTCTTT
CASSYSDRGQAFF
>TRBD1|many|TRBV3-1/TRBV3-2|TRBJ2-1
TGTGCCAGCAGCCAAGATCGGACAGGGGGCCTAGCGGGCTACAATGAGCAGTTCTTC
CASSQDRTGGLAGYNEQFF
>.|.|TRBV30|TRBJ2-3
TGTGCCTGGAGCCGGGGTCAGGCAGATACGCAGTATTTT
CAWSRGQADTQYF
>.|.|TRBV5-6|TRBJ1-5
TGTGCCAGCAGCTCCGGGAGCGGCGATCAGCCCCAGCATTTT
CASSSGSGDQPQHF
>TRBD2|once|TRBV14|TRBJ2-7
TGTGCCAGCACCGCAGGGACTAGCACGGGCGAGCAGTACTTC
CASTAGTSTGEQYF
>.|.|TRBV11-2|TRBJ1-4
TGTGCCAGCAGCCTGCCCCCGGGGAATGAAAAACTGTTTTTT
CASSLPPGNEKLFF
>.|.|TRBV14|TRBJ2-4
TGTGCCAGCAGCCAAGCGCGGGGCCGACCCAAAAACATTCAGTACTTC
CASSQARGRPKNIQYF
>.|.|TRBV3-1/TRBV3-2|TRBJ2-7
TGTGCCAGCAGCCAAACCCCCTGGGAGCACGAGCAGTACTTC
CASSQTPWEHEQYF
>.|once|TRBV14|TRBJ2-2
TGTGCCAGCAGCCGAGCAGGGTGGGGCACCGGGGAGCTGTTTTTT
CASSRAGWGTGELFF
>.|once|TRBV10-2|TRBJ1-6
TGCGCCAGCAGTGATCGGGCGGGAAGTAGCTCCTATAATTCACCCCTCCACTTT
CASSDRAGSSSYNSPLHF
>.|.|TRBV6-6|TRBJ1-5
TGTGCCAGCAGTTACGTGGACACCAATCAGCCCCAGCATTTT
CASSYVDTNQPQHF
>TRBD2|.|TRBV5-1|TRBJ2-1
TGCGCCAGCAGCCCTAGACCTAGCGGCAATGAGCAGTTCTTC
CASSPRPSGNEQFF
>TRBD1|.|TRBV7-2|TRBJ1-2
TGTGCCAGCAGCCCGGGACAGGGAGGCATCTATGGCTACACCTTC
CASSPGQGGIYGYTF
>TRBD1|few|TRBV19|TRBJ2-2
TGTGCCAGTAGTACCGGGACAGGGAACACCGGGGAGCTGTTTTTT
CASSTGTGNTGELFF
>TRBD2|.|TRBV4-2|TRBJ2-7
TGTGCCAGCAGCCAATCGGCGGGAGGGTTTGGCGAGCAGTACTTC
CASSQSAGGFGEQYF
>TRBD1|.|TRBV13|TRBJ1-3
TGTGCCAGCAGGCCACAGGGGGCTGGAGGAAACACCATATATTTT
CASRPQGAGGNTIYF
>TRBD1|.|TRBV5-1|TRBJ2-7
TGCGCCAGCAGCTTAGAGGGACAGGGATCTTACGAGCAGTACTTC
CASSLEGQGSYEQYF
>.|.|TRBV5-6|TRBJ2-1
TGTGCCAGCAGCCGTGCTGCAGGGCGGCAGCTCTTC
CASSRAAGRQLF
>TRBD1|.|TRBV5-5|TRBJ1-2
TGTGCCAGCAGCTTGGGACAGGGCCGTAACTATGGCTACACCTTC
CASSLGQGRNYGYTF
>.|.|TRBV18|TRBJ2-5
TGTGCCAGCTCACCACGCCTGATACAGGATAGCCGGGAGACCCAGTACTTC
CASSPRLIQDSRETQYF
>TRBD2|.|TRBV27|TRBJ2-1
TGTGCCAGCAGCCCGGGACTACACAATGAGCAGTTCTTC
CASSPGLHNEQFF
>TRBD1|.|TRBV7-8|TRBJ1-2
TGTGCCAGCAGCTTAGCAAAGGGGGCGGATGGCTACACCTTC
CASSLAKGADGYTF
>TRBD1|.|TRBV7-2|TRBJ2-3
TGTGCCAGCAGCTCACAGGGGGTAGGAGATACGCAGTATTTT
CASSSQGVGDTQYF
>TRBD1|once|TRBV5-8|TRBJ1-6
TGTGCCAGCAGCTTAACGGGACAGGGTAATTCACCCCTCCACTTT
CASSLTGQGNSPLHF
>TRBD2|.|TRBV28|TRBJ2-1
TGTGCCAGCAGCCCTCTAGCGGGAGGTAGGAATGAGCAGTTCTTC
CASSPLAGGRNEQFF
>.|.|TRBV6-5|TRBJ1-1
TGTGCCAGCGCGGGTTCCGTGAACACTGAAGCTTTCTTT
CASAGSVNTEAFF
>TRBD1|.|TRBV11-2|TRBJ2-1
TGTGCCAGCACCAAACAGGGGACAGGCCCCTACAATGAGCAGTTCTTC
CASTKQGTGPYNEQFF
>.|.|TRBV6-4|TRBJ2-3
TGTGCCAGCAGTGAACAGAGCACAGATACGCAGTATTTT
CASSEQSTDTQYF
>.|once|TRBV12-3/TRBV12-4|TRBJ2-1
TGTGCCAGCAGCGTCCGGGTCATAGAGACGTTCTTC
CASSVRVIETFF
>.|.|TRBV3-1/TRBV3-2|TRBJ1-1
TGTGCCAGCAGCTCCCAATCGGGGAACACTGAAGCTTTCTTT
CASSSQSGNTEAFF
>.|.|TRBV11-2|TRBJ1-2
TGTGCCAGCAGCTTAGACCCGGGTTTTGGATATGGCTACACCTTC
CASSLDPGFGYGYTF
>.|.|TRBV7-2|TRBJ2-5
TGTGCCAGCACCCCCTTACCGAGCCAAGAGACCCAGTACTTC
CASTPLPSQETQYF
>TRBD1|.|TRBV28|TRBJ1-1
TGTGCCAGCAGTTTAGATCAGGGGGCGGGTGCTGAAGCTTTCTTT
CASSLDQGAGAEAFF
>.|.|TRBV6-5|TRBJ1-1
TGTGCCAGCAGTCGACTCCGGGACACAGAAGCTTTCTTT
CASSRLRDTEAFF
>TRBD1|.|TRBV5-1|TRBJ1-2
TGCGCCAGCAGCCCATCAGGACAGGTGGTCTATGGCTACACCTTC
CASSPSGQVVYGYTF
>TRBD2|.|TRBV9|TRBJ2-7
TGTGCCAGCAGCCCCGGACTAGCGGGACCCTACGAGCAGTACTTC
CASSPGLAGPYEQYF
>.|.|TRBV4-2|TRBJ1-4
TGTGCCAGCAGCCAACGACAGTCAACTAATGAAAAACTGTTTTTT
CASSQRQSTNEKLFF
>.|.|TRBV1|TRBJ2-4
TGCACCAGCAGCCAAGATCGGGAGGTAAACATTCAGTACTTC
CTSSQDREVNIQYF